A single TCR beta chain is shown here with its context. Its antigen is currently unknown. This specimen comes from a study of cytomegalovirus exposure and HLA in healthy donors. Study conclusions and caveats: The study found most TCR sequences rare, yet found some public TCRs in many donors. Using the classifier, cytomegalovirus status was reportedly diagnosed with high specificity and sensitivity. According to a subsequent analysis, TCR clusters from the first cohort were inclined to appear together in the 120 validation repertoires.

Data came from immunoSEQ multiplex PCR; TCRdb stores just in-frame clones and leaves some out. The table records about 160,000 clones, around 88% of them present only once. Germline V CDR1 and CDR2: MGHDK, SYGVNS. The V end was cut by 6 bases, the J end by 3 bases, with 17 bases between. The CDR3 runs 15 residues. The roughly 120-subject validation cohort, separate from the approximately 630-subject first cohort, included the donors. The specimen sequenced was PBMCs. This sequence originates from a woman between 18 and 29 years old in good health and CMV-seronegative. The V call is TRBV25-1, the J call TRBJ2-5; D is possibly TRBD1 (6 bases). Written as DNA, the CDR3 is TGTGCCAGCAGCCGATTCGGACAGTCCGAAGAGACCCAGTACTTC. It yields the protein CASSRFGQSEETQYF.